The present T cell receptor (beta chain) was sequenced within a study of vaccination and CD4 T cells after COVID-19. Study information: Post-COVID draws followed diagnosis by a median around 100 days (range 35 to 161). At a median about 78 days (range 14 to 241) after dose two, post-vaccine samples were obtained.

The CDR3 consists of 15 residues. Trimming left V 4 bases short and J 0 bases short, with 12 bases between. Germline V CDR1 and CDR2: SGHRS, YFSETQ. The treatment denotes: approximately 9-day PBMC culture with coronavirus spike peptide pools or control peptides (ViraFEST assay). For this clonotype: The antigen is not known.

Sequencing of the DNA from cultured CD4+ T cells was carried out with the Oncomine TCR Beta short-read assay. TCRdb used MiXCR to reprocess the PCR reads, holding one entry per CDR3 protein. The sample includes 9,000 to 9,500 distinct CDR3 sequences, about three fifths seen only once; the top ten take about 7.4%. Sequencing was done on a sample of CD4+ T cells from blood, cultured in vitro. The clonotype was recovered from a human donor who had recovered from COVID-19. The rearrangement uses TRBV5-1 and TRBJ2-3, with D possibly matching TRBD2 (6 bases). The CDR3, as DNA: TGCGCCAGCAGCGTAACTGGGGGGAGCACAGATACGCAGTATTTT. Encoded protein: CASSVTGGSTDTQYF.